This T cell receptor beta chain comes out of a study of blood T cell repertoires in COVID-19. Repertoires were generated with immunoSEQ multiplex PCR, while TCRdb's copy carries only in-frame clones and drops some. The sample includes approximately 280,000 clones, around 90% of them seen just once. In germline, CDR1 is MNHEY, CDR2 SMNVEV (reference sequence). The CDR3 has 14 residues. Trimming pared 0 bases from V and 3 bases from J, leaving 6 bases between. The source material was peripheral blood. The J gene is TRBJ1-5, the V gene TRBV27, with D unclear. The sequence was collected from a man aged 18 to 30 with active or convalescent COVID-19. The CDR3 protein is CASSLSQVNQPQHF. As DNA, the CDR3 is TGTGCCAGCAGTTTATCGCAGGTCAATCAGCCCCAGCATTTT.